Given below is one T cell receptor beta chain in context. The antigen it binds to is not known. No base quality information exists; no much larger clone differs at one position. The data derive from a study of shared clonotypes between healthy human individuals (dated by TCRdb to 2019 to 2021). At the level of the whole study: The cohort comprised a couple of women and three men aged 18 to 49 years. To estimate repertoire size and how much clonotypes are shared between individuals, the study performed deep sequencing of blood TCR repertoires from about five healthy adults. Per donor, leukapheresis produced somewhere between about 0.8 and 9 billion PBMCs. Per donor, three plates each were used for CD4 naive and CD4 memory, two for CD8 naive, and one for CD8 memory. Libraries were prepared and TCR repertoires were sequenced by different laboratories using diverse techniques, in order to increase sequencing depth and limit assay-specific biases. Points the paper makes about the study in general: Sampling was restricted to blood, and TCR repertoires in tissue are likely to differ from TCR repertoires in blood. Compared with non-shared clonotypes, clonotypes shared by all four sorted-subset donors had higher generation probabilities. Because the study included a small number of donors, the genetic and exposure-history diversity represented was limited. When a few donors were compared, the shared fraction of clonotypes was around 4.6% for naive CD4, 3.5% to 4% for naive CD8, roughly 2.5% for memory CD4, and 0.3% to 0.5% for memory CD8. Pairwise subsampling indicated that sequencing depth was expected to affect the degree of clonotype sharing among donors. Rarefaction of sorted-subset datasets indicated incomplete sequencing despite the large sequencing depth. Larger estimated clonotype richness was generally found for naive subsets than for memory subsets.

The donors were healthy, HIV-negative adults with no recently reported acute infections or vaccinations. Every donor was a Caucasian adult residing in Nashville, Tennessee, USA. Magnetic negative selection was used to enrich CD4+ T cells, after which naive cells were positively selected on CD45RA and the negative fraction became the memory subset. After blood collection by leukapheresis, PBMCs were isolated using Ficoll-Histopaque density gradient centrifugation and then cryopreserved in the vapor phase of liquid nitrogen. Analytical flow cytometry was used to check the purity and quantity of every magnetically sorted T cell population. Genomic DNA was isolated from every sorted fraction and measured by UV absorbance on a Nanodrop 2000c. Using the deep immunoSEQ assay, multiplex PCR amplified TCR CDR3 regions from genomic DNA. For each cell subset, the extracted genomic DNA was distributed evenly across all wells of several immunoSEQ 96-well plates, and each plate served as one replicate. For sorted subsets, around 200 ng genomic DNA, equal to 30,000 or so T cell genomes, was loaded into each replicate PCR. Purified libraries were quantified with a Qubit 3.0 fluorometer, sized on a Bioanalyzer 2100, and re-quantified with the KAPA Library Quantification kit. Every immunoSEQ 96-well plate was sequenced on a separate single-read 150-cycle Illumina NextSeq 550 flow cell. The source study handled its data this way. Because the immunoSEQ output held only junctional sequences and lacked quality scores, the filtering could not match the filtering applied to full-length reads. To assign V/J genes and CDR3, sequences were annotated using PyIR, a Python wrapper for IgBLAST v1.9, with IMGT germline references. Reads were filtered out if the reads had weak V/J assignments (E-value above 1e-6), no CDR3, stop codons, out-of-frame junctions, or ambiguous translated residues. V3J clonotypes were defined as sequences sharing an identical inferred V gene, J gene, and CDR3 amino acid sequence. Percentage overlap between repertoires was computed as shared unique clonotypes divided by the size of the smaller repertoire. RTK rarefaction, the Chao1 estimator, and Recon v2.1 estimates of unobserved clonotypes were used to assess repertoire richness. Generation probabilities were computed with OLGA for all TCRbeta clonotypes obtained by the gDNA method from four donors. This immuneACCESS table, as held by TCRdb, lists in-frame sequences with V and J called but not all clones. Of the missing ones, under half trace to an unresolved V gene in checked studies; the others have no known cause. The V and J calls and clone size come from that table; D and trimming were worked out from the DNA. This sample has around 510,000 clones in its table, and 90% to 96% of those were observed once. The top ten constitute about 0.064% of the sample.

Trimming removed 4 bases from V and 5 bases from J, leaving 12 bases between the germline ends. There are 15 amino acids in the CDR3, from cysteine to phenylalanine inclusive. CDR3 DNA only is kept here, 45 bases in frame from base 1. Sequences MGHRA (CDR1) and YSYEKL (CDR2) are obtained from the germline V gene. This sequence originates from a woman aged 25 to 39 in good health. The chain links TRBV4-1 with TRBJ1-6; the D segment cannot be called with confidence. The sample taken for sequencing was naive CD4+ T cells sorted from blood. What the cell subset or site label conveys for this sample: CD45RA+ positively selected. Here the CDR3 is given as CASSRITPDNSPLHF. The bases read TGCGCCAGCAGCCGGATAACTCCCGATAATTCACCCCTCCACTTT.